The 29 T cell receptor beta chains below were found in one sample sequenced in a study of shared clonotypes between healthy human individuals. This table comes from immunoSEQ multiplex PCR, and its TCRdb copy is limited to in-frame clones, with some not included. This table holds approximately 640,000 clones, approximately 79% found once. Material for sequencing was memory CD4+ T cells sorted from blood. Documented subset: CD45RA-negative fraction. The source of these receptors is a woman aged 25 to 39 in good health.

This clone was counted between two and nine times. The CDR3 reads CASSFWGQGSAEQFF. In DNA form, the CDR3 reads TGTGCCAGCAGTTTTTGGGGACAGGGGAGCGCTGAGCAGTTCTTC. V usage is TRBV27 and J usage is TRBJ2-1, with 10 bases lining up with TRBD1. The CDR3 has 15 amino acids. The V gene end was trimmed by 3 bases and the J gene end by 9 bases; junction bases not matched to a gene: 8. Germline V gene sequence: CDR1 MNHEY, CDR2 SMNVEV (reference sequence).

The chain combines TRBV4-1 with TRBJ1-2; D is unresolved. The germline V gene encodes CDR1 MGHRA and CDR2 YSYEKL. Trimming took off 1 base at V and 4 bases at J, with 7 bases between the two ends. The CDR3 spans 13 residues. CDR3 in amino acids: CASSQGSLYGYTF. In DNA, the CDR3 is TGCGCCAGCAGCCAAGGTAGCCTCTATGGCTACACCTTC.

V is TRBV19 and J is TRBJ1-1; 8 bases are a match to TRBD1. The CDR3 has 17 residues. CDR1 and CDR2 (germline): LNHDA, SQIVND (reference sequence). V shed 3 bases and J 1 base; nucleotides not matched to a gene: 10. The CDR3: CASSIRFTGGRNTEAFF. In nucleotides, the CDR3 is TGTGCCAGTAGTATTCGGTTCACAGGGGGTAGGAACACTGAAGCTTTCTTT.

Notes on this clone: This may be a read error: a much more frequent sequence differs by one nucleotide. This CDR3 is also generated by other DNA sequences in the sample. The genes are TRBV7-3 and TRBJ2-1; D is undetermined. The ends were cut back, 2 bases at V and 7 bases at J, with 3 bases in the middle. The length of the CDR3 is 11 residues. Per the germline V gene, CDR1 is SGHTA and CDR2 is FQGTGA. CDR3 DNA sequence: TGTGCCAGCAGCTTAGGGAATGAGCAGTTCTTC. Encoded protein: CASSLGNEQFF.

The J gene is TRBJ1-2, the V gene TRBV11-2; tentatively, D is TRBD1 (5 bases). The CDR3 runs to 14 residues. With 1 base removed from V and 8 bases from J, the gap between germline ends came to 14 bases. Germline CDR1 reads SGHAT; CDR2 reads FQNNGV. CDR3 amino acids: CASSLGRGLMGYTF. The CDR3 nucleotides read TGTGCCAGCAGCTTAGGACGGGGGTTAATGGGCTACACCTTC.

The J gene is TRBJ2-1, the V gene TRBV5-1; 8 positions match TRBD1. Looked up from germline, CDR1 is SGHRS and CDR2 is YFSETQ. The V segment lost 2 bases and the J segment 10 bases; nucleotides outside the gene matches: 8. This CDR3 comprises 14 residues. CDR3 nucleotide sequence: TGCGCCAGCAGCTTTGGCGGAGGGACAGGAGAGCAGTTCTTC. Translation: CASSFGGGTGEQFF.

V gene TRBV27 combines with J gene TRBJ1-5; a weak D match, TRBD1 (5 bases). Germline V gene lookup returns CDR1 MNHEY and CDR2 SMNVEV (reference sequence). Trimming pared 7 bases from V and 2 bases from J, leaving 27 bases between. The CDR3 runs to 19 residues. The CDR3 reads CASKGMVGQGRSGNQPQHF. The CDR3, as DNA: TGTGCCAGCAAGGGGATGGTAGGGCAGGGCCGTTCTGGCAATCAGCCCCAGCATTTT.

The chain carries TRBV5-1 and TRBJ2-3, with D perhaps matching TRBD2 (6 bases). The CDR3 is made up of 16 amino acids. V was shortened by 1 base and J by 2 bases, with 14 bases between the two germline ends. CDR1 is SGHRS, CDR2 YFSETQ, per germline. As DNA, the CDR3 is TGCGCCAGCAGCTTGTGGGACTCCACGGCCACAGATACGCAGTATTTT. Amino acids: CASSLWDSTATDTQYF.

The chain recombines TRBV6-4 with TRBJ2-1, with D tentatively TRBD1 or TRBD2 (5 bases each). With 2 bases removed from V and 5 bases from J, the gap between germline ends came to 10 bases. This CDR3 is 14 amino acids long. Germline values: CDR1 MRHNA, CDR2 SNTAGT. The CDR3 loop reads CASSDRVGDNEQFF. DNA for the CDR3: TGTGCCAGCAGTGACCGGGTGGGGGACAATGAGCAGTTCTTC.

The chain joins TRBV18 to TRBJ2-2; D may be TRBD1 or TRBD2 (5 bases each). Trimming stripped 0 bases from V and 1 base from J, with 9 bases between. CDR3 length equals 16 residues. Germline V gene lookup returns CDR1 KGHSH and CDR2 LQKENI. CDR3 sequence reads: CASSPPGTVNTGELFF. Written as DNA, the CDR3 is TGTGCCAGCTCACCACCCGGGACGGTGAACACCGGGGAGCTGTTTTTT.

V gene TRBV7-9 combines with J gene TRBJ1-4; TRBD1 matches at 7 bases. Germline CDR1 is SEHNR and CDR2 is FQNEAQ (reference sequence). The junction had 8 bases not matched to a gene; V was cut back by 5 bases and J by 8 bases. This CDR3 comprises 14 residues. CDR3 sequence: CASSLDREGEKLFF. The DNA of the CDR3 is TGTGCCAGCAGCCTTGACAGGGAAGGCGAAAAACTGTTTTTT. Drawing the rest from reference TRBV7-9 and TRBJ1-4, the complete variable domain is DTGVSQNPRHKITKRGQNVTFRCDPISEHNRLYWYRQTLGQGPEFLTYFQNEAQLEKSRLLSDRFSAERPKGSFSTLEIQRTEQGDSAMYLCASSLDREGEKLFFGSGTQLSVL.

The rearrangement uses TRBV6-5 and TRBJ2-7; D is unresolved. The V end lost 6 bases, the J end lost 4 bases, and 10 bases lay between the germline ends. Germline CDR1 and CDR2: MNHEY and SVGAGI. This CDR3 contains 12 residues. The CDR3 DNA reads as TGTGCCAGCAGCCCCGACACGTACGAGCAGTACTTC. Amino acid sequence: CASSPDTYEQYF.

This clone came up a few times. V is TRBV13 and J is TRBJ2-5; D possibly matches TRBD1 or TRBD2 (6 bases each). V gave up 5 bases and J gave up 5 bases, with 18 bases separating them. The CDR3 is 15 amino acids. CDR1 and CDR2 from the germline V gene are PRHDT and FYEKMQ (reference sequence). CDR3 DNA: TGTGCCAGCAGCCAACGTGGGGGGCTGGGGGAGACCCAGTACTTC. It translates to CASSQRGGLGETQYF.

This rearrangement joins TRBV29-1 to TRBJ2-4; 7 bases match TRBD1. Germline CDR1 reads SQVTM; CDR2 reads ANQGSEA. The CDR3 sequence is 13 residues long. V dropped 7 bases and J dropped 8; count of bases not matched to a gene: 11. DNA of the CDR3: TGCAGCGGCCGGGACAGTTCGTTGGACATTCAGTACTTC. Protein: CSGRDSSLDIQYF. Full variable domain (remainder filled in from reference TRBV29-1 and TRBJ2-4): SAVISQKPSRDICQRGTSLTIQCQVDSQVTMMFWYRQQPGQSLTLIATANQGSEATYESGFVIDKFPISRPNLTFSTLTVSNMSPEDSSIYLCSGRDSSLDIQYFGAGTRLSVL.

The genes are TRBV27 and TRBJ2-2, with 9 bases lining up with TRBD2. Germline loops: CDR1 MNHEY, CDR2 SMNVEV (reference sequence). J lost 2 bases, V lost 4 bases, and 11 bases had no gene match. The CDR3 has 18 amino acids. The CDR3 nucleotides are TGTGCCAGCAGTTCCCTAGCGGGACCGATAATAAACACCGGGGAGCTGTTTTTT. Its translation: CASSSLAGPIINTGELFF.

CDR3 protein: CASSEEQGGIQYF. For the CDR3, the DNA is TGTGCCAGCAGTGAGGAACAGGGGGGCATTCAGTACTTC. The V and J genes are TRBV2 and TRBJ2-4, with 8 bases lining up with TRBD1. Germline trimming cut 3 bases from V and 9 bases from J; bases unmatched to any gene: 4. The V gene's germline CDR1 is SNHLY and CDR2 FYNNEI. CDR3 size: 13 residues. The whole variable domain, filled in from reference TRBV2 and TRBJ2-4, reads EPEVTQTPSHQVTQMGQEVILRCVPISNHLYFYWYRQILGQKVEFLVSFYNNEISEKSEIFDDQFSVERPDGSNFTLKIRSTKLEDSAMYFCASSEEQGGIQYFGAGTRLSVL.

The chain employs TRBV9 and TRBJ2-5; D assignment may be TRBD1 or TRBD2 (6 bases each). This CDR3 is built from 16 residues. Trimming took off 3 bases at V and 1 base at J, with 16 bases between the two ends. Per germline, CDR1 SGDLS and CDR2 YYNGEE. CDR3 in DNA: TGTGCCAGCAGCGAGGGGGGAGGCCGGTTCCAAGAGACCCAGTACTTC. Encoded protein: CASSEGGGRFQETQYF.

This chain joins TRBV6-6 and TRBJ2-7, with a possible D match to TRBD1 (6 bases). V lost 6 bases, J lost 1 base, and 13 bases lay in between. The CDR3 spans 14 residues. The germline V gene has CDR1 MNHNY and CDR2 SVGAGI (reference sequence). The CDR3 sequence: CASRLGGHSYEQYF. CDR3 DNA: TGTGCCAGCAGGTTAGGGGGTCATTCCTACGAGCAGTACTTC.

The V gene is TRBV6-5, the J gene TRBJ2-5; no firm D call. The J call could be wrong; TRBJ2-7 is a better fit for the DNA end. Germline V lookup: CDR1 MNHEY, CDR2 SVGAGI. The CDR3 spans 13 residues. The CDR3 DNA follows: TGTGCCAGCAGCCCCGCCTTGATTGGCGAGCAGTACTTC. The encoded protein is CASSPALIGEQYF.

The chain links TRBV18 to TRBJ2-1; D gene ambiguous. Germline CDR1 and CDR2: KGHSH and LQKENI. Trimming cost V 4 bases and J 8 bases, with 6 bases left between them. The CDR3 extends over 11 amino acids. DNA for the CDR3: TGTGCCAGCTCACTTCTGGATGAGCAGTTCTTC. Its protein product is CASSLLDEQFF. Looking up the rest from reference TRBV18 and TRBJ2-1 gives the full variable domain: NAGVMQNPRHLVRRRGQEARLRCSPMKGHSHVYWYRQLPEEGLKFMVYLQKENIIDESGMPKERFSAEFPKEGPSILRIQQVVRGDSAAYFCASSLLDEQFFGPGTRLTVL.

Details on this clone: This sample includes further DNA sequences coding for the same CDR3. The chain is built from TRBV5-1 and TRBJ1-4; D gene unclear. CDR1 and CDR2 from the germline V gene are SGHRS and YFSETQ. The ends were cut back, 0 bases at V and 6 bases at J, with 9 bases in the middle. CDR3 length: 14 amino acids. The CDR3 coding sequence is TGCGCCAGCAGCTTGGGGCAGACTCATGAAAAACTGTTTTTT. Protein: CASSLGQTHEKLFF.

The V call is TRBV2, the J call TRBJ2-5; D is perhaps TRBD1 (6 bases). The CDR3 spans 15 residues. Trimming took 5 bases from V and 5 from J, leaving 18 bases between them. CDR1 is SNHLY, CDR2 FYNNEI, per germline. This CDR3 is CASSRDKVRRETQYF. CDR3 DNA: TGTGCCAGCAGTAGGGACAAAGTTCGAAGGGAGACCCAGTACTTC.

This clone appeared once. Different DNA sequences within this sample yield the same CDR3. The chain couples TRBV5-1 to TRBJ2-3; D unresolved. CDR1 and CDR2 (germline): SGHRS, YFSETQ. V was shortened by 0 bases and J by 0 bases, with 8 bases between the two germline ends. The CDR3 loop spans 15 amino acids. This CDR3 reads CASSLGGASTDTQYF. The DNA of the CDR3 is TGCGCCAGCAGCTTGGGAGGAGCTAGCACAGATACGCAGTATTTT.

This CDR3 reads CASSLGVTVGLAETQYF. The DNA of the CDR3 is TGTGCCAGCAGCTTGGGAGTCACAGTCGGGCTTGCGGAGACCCAGTACTTC. V gene TRBV5-6 combines with J gene TRBJ2-5; D is undetermined. CDR3 size: 17 residues. In germline, CDR1 is SGHDT, CDR2 YYEEEE. The V gene lost 0 bases and the J gene lost 5 bases, with 20 bases spanning the gap.

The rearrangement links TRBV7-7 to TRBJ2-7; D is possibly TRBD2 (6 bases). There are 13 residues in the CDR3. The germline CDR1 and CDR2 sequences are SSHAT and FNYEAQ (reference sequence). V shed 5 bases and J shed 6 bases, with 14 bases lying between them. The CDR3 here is CASSEQLAAEQYF. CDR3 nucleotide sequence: TGTGCCAGCAGCGAACAACTAGCCGCCGAGCAGTACTTC.

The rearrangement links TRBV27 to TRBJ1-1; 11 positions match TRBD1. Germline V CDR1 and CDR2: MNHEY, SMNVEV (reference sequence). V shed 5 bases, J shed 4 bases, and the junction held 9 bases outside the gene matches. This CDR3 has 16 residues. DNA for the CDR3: TGTGCCAGCAGTAAAGGACAGGGGGCTGGGAGCACTGAAGCTTTCTTT. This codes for CASSKGQGAGSTEAFF.

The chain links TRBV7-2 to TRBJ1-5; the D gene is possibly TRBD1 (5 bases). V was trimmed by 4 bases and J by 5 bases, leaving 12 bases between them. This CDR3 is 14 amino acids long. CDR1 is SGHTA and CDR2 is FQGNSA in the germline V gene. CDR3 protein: CASSSRVYDQPQHF. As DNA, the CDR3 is TGTGCCAGCAGCTCCAGGGTTTACGATCAGCCCCAGCATTTT.

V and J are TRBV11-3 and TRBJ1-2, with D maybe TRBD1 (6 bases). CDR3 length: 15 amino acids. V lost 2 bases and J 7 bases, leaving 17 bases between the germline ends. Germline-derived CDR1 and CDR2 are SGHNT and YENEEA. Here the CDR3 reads CASSLSQGEGGGYTF. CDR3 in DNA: TGTGCCAGCAGCTTAAGCCAGGGAGAAGGGGGTGGCTACACCTTC.

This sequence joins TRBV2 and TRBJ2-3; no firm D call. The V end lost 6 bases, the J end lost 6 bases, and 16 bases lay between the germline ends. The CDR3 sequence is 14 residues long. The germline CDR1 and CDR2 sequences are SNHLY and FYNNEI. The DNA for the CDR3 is TGTGCCAGCAGCCCCAGAGCCCTCAGGGATACGCAGTATTTT. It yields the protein CASSPRALRDTQYF. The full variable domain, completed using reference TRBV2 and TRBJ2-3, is EPEVTQTPSHQVTQMGQEVILRCVPISNHLYFYWYRQILGQKVEFLVSFYNNEISEKSEIFDDQFSVERPDGSNFTLKIRSTKLEDSAMYFCASSPRALRDTQYFGPGTRLTVL.